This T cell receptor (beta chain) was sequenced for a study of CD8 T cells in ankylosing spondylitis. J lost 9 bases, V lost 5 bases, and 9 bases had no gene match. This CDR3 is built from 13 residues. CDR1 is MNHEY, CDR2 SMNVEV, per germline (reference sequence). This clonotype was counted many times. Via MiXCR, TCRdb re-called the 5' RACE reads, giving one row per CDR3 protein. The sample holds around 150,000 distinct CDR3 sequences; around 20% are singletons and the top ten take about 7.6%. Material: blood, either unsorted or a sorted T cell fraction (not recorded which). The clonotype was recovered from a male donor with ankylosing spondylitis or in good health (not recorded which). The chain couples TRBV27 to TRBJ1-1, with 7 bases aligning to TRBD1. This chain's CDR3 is CASSASTGTQAFF. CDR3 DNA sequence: TGTGCCAGCAGTGCCTCGACAGGGACCCAAGCTTTCTTT.